The entry below describes one T cell receptor (beta chain). The repertoire was sequenced with immunoSEQ multiplex PCR; TCRdb's copy has only in-frame clones and lacks some. The sample has 45,000 to 65,000 clones, around 92% seen once. This entry belongs to a study of T cell changes during pregnancy in multiple sclerosis. Trimming cost V 4 bases and J 3 bases; bases outside gene matches: 9. Germline loops: CDR1 SGHTA, CDR2 FQGNSA. The CDR3 loop spans 16 amino acids. Sequenced material: CD4+ T cells from peripheral blood mononuclear cells, taken after pregnancy. This TCR was recovered from a female donor with multiple sclerosis, enrolled in a pregnancy study. The chain employs TRBV7-2 and TRBJ2-1; 7 bases fit TRBD1. CDR3 nucleotide sequence: TGTGCCAGCAGCTCCTCCAGGGGGTCCGGCTACAATGAGCAGTTCTTC. It is translated as CASSSSRGSGYNEQFF.